This entry lists 4 T cell receptor beta chains sequenced from one sample in a study of Graves' ophthalmopathy and Graves' hyperthyroidism. Amplification targeted the TCR beta CDR3 regions, with RNA transcripts as the source material. RT-PCR was first run with HTBI primers, then multiplex PCR in a second round. TCRdb processed the multiplex PCR reads anew with MiXCR; each CDR3 protein has one entry. The sample includes approximately 1.2 million distinct CDR3 sequences, less than 45% seen only once; the top ten take around 10%. Sequencing was done on a sample of peripheral blood or thyroid tissue (not recorded which). The origin of the receptors is an adult man with Graves' hyperthyroidism.

This clonotype was seen repeatedly, ten times or more. The chain has TRBV7-9 and TRBJ2-7; TRBD2 agrees at 13 bases. After removal of 5 bases from V and 2 bases from J, the junction contained 3 bases not matched to a gene. This CDR3 contains 15 residues. The germline V gene has CDR1 SEHNR and CDR2 FQNEAQ (reference sequence). The CDR3 DNA follows: TGTGCCAGCAGCCATGGACTAGCGGGGGCCTACGAGCAGTACTTC. It translates to CASSHGLAGAYEQYF.

This clonotype appeared a few times. This CDR3 is CSASGRGRSSYEQYF. CDR3 coding DNA: TGCAGTGCTAGTGGCAGGGGTAGGAGCTCCTACGAGCAGTACTTC. The chain combines TRBV20-1 with TRBJ2-7, with D tentatively TRBD1 (6 bases). The CDR3 extends over 15 amino acids. Germline V lookup: CDR1 DFQATT, CDR2 SNEGSKA (reference sequence). V lost 3 bases, J lost 0 bases, and 15 bases lay in between.

On this clonotype itself: A junction end diverges from the germline sequence, so it may reflect a read error. This rearrangement joins TRBV7-2 to TRBJ1-4; 7 bases align to TRBD1. The germline V gene encodes CDR1 SGHTA and CDR2 FQGNSA. The CDR3 runs 16 residues. Here the CDR3 DNA reads TGTGCCAGCACCTTAACCGGACAGGCCGACAATGAAAAACTGTTTTTT. Protein product: CASTLTGQADNEKLFF.

This clonotype was counted many times. The V gene is TRBV15, the J gene TRBJ2-6, with D perhaps TRBD2 (5 bases). Germline V gene lookup returns CDR1 LNHNV and CDR2 YYDKDF (reference sequence). This CDR3 spans 16 amino acids. V was clipped by 0 bases and J by 1 base, with 7 bases between them. The CDR3 DNA reads as TGTGCCACCAGCAGAGAGGGAGATTCTGGGGCCAACGTCCTGACTTTC. Translating gives CATSREGDSGANVLTF.